Listed here are 17 T cell receptor beta chains from one sample, sequenced in a study of CD8 T cells in Susac syndrome. The RNA input was roughly 0.45 to 1 ug, and it was reverse transcribed with random hexamers. TCRdb itself ran the immunoSEQ multiplex PCR reads through MiXCR, one entry per CDR3 protein. This sample carries some 300,000 distinct CDR3 sequences, 65% to 90% of them seen once, and the ten largest clones take 0.2% to 0.25%. The sequencing input was CD8+ T cells from PBMCs. All receptors come from a human donor with multiple sclerosis.

The chain uses TRBV19 and TRBJ2-7, with TRBD2 matching 9 bases. Germline lookup yields CDR1 LNHDA and CDR2 SQIVND (reference sequence). This CDR3 contains 14 residues. Losses at the gene ends were 10 bases for V and 6 bases for J; bases not matched to a gene: 13. CDR3 amino acids: CATSLSGGGGEQYF. CDR3 DNA sequence: TGTGCCACATCTTTAAGCGGCGGGGGGGGCGAGCAGTACTTC.

The chain couples TRBV27 to TRBJ2-7; D gene unclear. V lost 4 bases, J lost 0 bases, and 4 bases lay in between. The CDR3 sequence is 12 residues long. Germline CDR1 reads MNHEY; CDR2 reads SMNVEV (reference sequence). In DNA, the CDR3 is TGTGCCAGCAGTTGGAACTCCTACGAGCAGTACTTC. Translated: CASSWNSYEQYF.

The chain joins TRBV12-3 or TRBV12-4 to TRBJ1-5; the match to TRBD1 covers 7 bases. Unmatched junction bases numbered 14, after V lost 6 bases and J lost 0 bases. The CDR3 covers 18 residues. The CDR3 region has the DNA TGTGCCAGCAGCCTTGGACCAGGGGGGATCCTTAGCAATCAGCCCCAGCATTTT. Encoded protein: CASSLGPGGILSNQPQHF.

V gene TRBV15 combines with J gene TRBJ2-3; D remains ambiguous. The germline V gene has CDR1 LNHNV and CDR2 YYDKDF (reference sequence). V was trimmed by 5 bases and J by 5 bases, leaving 26 bases between them. This CDR3 spans 18 amino acids. The CDR3 protein is CATSPRRVLSTGEDTQYF. The CDR3 bases are TGTGCCACCAGCCCACGACGGGTCCTCTCCACTGGTGAAGATACGCAGTATTTT.

The genes are TRBV27 and TRBJ2-5, with D uncertain. Deletions cut 1 base from V and 4 bases from J, with 13 bases between. Per germline, CDR1 MNHEY and CDR2 SMNVEV (reference sequence). There are 15 residues in the CDR3. CDR3 DNA: TGTGCCAGCAGTTTATTTTGGACCCCAGGAGAGACCCAGTACTTC. It specifies CASSLFWTPGETQYF.

This chain joins TRBV20-1 and TRBJ2-7; 14 bases agree with TRBD2. This CDR3 has 18 amino acids. The germline gives CDR1 DFQATT, CDR2 SNEGSKA (reference sequence). The V and J ends lost 4 bases and 0 bases, in that order; junction bases with no gene match: 11. The CDR3 DNA is TGCAGTGCTATTGAACCCGGGACTAGCGGGAGTAGCTCCTACGAGCAGTACTTC. As protein: CSAIEPGTSGSSSYEQYF.

The chain couples TRBV6-2 or TRBV6-3 to TRBJ2-1, with unresolved D. The CDR3 sequence is 13 residues long. V lost 7 bases to trimming and J lost 8 bases, with 15 bases between them. Germline-derived CDR1 and CDR2 are MNHEY and SVGEGT. Written as DNA, the CDR3 is TGTGCCAGCATCGACCTCCTGGGCCATGAGCAGTTCTTC. Translation: CASIDLLGHEQFF.

This chain links TRBV20-1 with TRBJ1-5; D is undetermined. Germline V gene lookup returns CDR1 DFQATT and CDR2 SNEGSKA (reference sequence). The CDR3 consists of 13 residues. V lost 0 bases and J 7 bases, leaving 10 bases between the germline ends. CDR3: CSARDRKGQPQHF. The CDR3 nucleotides read TGCAGTGCTAGAGACAGGAAGGGCCAGCCCCAGCATTTT.

The chain has TRBV28 and TRBJ1-1; possible D gene TRBD1, 5 bases. CDR3 length: 14 residues. The germline gives CDR1 MDHEN, CDR2 SYDVKM. Trimming took off 5 bases at V and 2 bases at J, with 12 bases between the two ends. The CDR3 bases are TGTGCCAGCAGTGCTGGGACTTCTAACACTGAAGCTTTCTTT. It is translated as CASSAGTSNTEAFF.

A note on this clonotype: The CDR3 end shows no conserved phenylalanine or tryptophan, and so a read error is likely. The CDR3 nucleotides are TGTGCCAGCCGGAGGGAAGGGCACGAGCAGTACTCC. Translation gives CASRREGHEQYS. The chain employs TRBV27 and TRBJ2-7; D may be TRBD2 (6 bases). V was clipped by 8 bases and J by 5 bases, with 13 bases between them. The CDR3 spans 12 residues. Germline V CDR1 and CDR2: MNHEY, SMNVEV (reference sequence).

The gene calls are TRBV29-1 and TRBJ2-7; no reliable D call. This CDR3 is built from 11 residues. Trimming cost V 7 bases and J 2 bases, with 9 bases left between them. The V gene's germline CDR1 is SQVTM and CDR2 ANQGSEA. For the CDR3, the DNA is TGCAGCGCCTTAGGGACCTACGAGCAGTACTTC. This encodes CSALGTYEQYF.

This clonotype appeared a single time. The chain has TRBV12-3 or TRBV12-4 and TRBJ1-1, with D tentatively TRBD1 (5 bases). V lost 6 bases and J 2 bases, leaving 10 bases between the germline ends. CDR3 size: 13 residues. The CDR3 loop reads CASRDTTNTEAFF. CDR3 in DNA: TGTGCCAGCAGGGACACGACCAACACTGAAGCTTTCTTT.

This rearrangement joins TRBV28 to TRBJ2-7, with 8 bases lining up with TRBD2. Germline V lookup: CDR1 MDHEN, CDR2 SYDVKM. V lost 6 bases, J lost 0 bases, and 7 bases stayed unmatched. The CDR3 is 15 amino acids. CDR3 DNA sequence: TGTGCCAGCAGCCCACGAAGCGGGAGCTCCTACGAGCAGTACTTC. Translated: CASSPRSGSSYEQYF.

The chain carries TRBV27 and TRBJ2-1, with unresolved D. The CDR3 has 13 residues. The germline gives CDR1 MNHEY, CDR2 SMNVEV (reference sequence). V was cut by 1 base and J by 8 bases, with 9 bases left in between. The CDR3 sequence is CASSLYLHYEQFF. The CDR3 region has the DNA TGTGCCAGCAGTTTATACCTGCACTATGAGCAGTTCTTC.

The rearrangement links TRBV12-3 or TRBV12-4 to TRBJ1-5; unclear D gene. V was pared by 2 bases and J by 0 bases, with 5 bases between. The CDR3 is 14 amino acids. CDR3 protein: CASSLIGSNQPQHF. CDR3 sequence (DNA): TGTGCCAGCAGTTTAATCGGTAGCAATCAGCCCCAGCATTTT.

This clonotype was observed a handful of times. This rearrangement joins TRBV6-6 to TRBJ2-7; D gene uncertain. The CDR3 is 13 residues long. From germline, CDR1 is MNHNY and CDR2 SVGAGI (reference sequence). V shed 2 bases and J shed 0 bases, with 5 bases lying between them. CDR3 region: CASSYGFSYEQYF. The CDR3 region has the DNA TGTGCCAGCAGTTACGGTTTCTCCTACGAGCAGTACTTC.

The rearrangement joins TRBV14 to TRBJ1-4, with TRBD1 identical over 10 bases. Germline CDR1 SGHDN, CDR2 FVKESK. Trimming at V came to 4 bases and at J to 14 bases, leaving 19 bases not matched to a gene. This CDR3 has 17 residues. The CDR3 DNA sequence: TGTGCCAGCAGCCCTGTGGGGACAGGGGACTTTTTGAAGGGGCTGTTTTTT. Protein sequence: CASSPVGTGDFLKGLFF.